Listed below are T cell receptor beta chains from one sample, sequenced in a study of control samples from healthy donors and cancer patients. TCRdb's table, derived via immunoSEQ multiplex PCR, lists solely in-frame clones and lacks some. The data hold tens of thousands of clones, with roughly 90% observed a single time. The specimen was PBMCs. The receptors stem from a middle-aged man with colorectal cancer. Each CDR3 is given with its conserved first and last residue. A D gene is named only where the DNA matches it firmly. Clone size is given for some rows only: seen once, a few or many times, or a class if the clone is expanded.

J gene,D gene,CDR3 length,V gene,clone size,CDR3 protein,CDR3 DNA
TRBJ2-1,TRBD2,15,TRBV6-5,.,CASSYGGGPYNEQFF,TGTGCCAGCAGTTATGGCGGGGGGCCCTACAATGAGCAGTTCTTC
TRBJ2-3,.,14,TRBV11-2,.,CASSPRGSTDTQYF,TGTGCCAGCAGCCCTCGGGGGAGCACAGATACGCAGTATTTT
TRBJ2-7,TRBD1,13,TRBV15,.,CATSTGQPLEQYF,TGTGCCACCAGCACGGGACAGCCTCTAGAGCAGTACTTC
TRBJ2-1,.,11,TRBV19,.,CASSFNNEQFF,TGTGCCAGTAGTTTTAACAATGAGCAGTTCTTC
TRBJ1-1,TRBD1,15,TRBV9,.,CASSVDGTGSTEAFF,TGTGCCAGCAGCGTAGACGGGACAGGGAGCACTGAGGCTTTCTTT
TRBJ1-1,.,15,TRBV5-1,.,CASSLGGTMNTEAFF,TGCGCCAGCAGCTTGGGGGGGACCATGAACACTGAAGCTTTCTTT
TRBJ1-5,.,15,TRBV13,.,CASTTGGRGSQPQHF,TGTGCCTCAACCACGGGGGGGCGCGGGAGTCAGCCCCAGCATTTT
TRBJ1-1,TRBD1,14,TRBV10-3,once,CAISQQGVNTEAFF,TGTGCCATCAGTCAACAGGGGGTGAACACTGAAGCTTTCTTT
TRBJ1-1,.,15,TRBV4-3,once,CASSQDRAGNTEAFF,TGCGCCAGCAGCCAAGATAGGGCGGGGAACACTGAAGCTTTCTTT
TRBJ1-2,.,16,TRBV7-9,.,CASSPTVSGGRGGYTF,TGTGCCAGCAGCCCCACAGTTTCTGGTGGCCGGGGGGGCTACACCTTC
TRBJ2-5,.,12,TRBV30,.,CAWNPGGKTQYF,TGTGCCTGGAACCCCGGTGGTAAGACCCAGTACTTC
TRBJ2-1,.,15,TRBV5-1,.,CASSFTNGGSIEQFF,TGCGCCAGCAGCTTCACTAACGGAGGGAGTATAGAGCAGTTCTTC
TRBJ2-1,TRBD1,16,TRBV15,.,CATSRDSGTGGFEQFF,TGTGCCACCAGCAGAGATAGCGGGACAGGGGGCTTTGAGCAGTTCTTC
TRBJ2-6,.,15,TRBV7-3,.,CASSPNRAGANVLTF,TGTGCCAGCAGCCCAAACAGGGCTGGGGCCAACGTCCTGACTTTC
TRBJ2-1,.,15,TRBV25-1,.,CASSDRQGAYNEQFF,TGTGCCAGCAGTGATAGGCAGGGTGCCTACAATGAGCAGTTCTTC
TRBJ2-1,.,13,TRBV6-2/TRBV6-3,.,CASSWLQGNEQFF,TGTGCCAGCAGTTGGCTACAGGGTAATGAGCAGTTCTTC
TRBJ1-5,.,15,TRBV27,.,CASSQRTDSNQPQHF,TGTGCCAGCAGTCAAAGGACCGATTCTAATCAGCCCCAGCATTTT
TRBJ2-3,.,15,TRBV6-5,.,CASSSLRFGTDTQYF,TGTGCCAGCAGTTCCTTGAGGTTTGGAACAGATACGCAGTATTTT
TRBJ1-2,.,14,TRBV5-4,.,CASSFGGATSGYTF,TGTGCCAGCAGCTTTGGAGGGGCGACGAGTGGCTACACCTTC
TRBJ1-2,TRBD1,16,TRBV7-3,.,CASSLTTGQGSWGYTF,TGTGCCAGCAGCTTAACCACGGGACAGGGCTCCTGGGGCTACACCTTC
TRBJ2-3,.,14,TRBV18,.,CASSPERGKDTQYF,TGTGCCAGCTCACCAGAGAGGGGGAAAGATACGCAGTATTTT
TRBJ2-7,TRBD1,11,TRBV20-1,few,CSARHGTEKYF,TGCAGTGCCAGACATGGGACAGAGAAGTACTTC
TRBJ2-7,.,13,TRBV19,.,CASSIVEAGEQYF,TGTGCCAGTAGTATTGTTGAAGCCGGGGAGCAGTACTTC
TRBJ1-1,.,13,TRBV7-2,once,CASSHGTAFETFF,TGTGCCAGCAGCCACGGGACCGCCTTTGAAACTTTCTTT
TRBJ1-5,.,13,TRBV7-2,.,CASSLVVAQPQHF,TGTGCCAGCAGTTTAGTTGTCGCTCAGCCCCAGCATTTT
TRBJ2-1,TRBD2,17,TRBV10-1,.,CASSEPSLAGGPGEQFF,TGCGCCAGCAGTGAGCCTAGTCTAGCGGGGGGGCCAGGTGAGCAGTTCTTC
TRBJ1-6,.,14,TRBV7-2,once,CASSPRLSNSPLHF,TGTGCCAGCAGCCCCCGGCTCAGTAATTCACCCCTCCACTTT
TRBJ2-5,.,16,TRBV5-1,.,CASSLGGGALQETQYF,TGCGCCAGCAGCTTGGGCGGAGGAGCCCTCCAAGAGACCCAGTACTTC
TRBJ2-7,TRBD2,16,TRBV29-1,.,CSVEGLAGGQTYEQYF,TGCAGCGTTGAAGGACTAGCGGGGGGGCAAACCTACGAGCAGTACTTC
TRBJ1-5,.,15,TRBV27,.,CASSSHQGYNQPQHF,TGTGCCAGCAGTTCCCATCAGGGATACAATCAGCCCCAGCATTTT
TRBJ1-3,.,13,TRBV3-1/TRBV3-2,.,CASSRRAGNTIYF,TGTGCCAGCAGCCGCCGTGCTGGAAACACCATATATTTT
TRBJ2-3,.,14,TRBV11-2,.,CASKLTGHTDTQYF,TGTGCCAGCAAGCTTACGGGCCACACAGATACGCAGTATTTT
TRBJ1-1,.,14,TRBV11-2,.,CASRRPGAGTEAFF,TGTGCCAGCAGGAGGCCAGGGGCCGGCACTGAAGCTTTCTTT
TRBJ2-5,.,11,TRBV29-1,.,CSVSSKETQYF,TGCAGCGTTTCAAGCAAAGAGACCCAGTACTTC
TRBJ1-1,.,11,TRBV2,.,CASSRRGEAFF,TGTGCCAGCAGCCGGAGGGGAGAAGCTTTCTTT
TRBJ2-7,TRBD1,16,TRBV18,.,CASSPPGTGGALEQYF,TGTGCCAGCTCACCACCTGGGACAGGGGGGGCCTTAGAGCAGTACTTC
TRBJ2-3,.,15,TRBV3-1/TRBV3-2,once,CASSQRDFSTDTQYF,TGTGCCAGCAGCCAGAGGGACTTTAGCACAGATACGCAGTATTTT
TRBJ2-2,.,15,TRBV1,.,CTSSQDRQGIGELFF,TGCACCAGCAGCCAAGATCGTCAGGGGATTGGGGAGCTGTTTTTT
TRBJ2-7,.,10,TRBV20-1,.,CSARDYEQYF,TGCAGTGCTAGAGACTACGAGCAGTACTTC
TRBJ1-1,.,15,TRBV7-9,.,CASSLRPRQLGGAFF,TGTGCCAGCAGCTTAAGGCCGAGGCAGCTCGGAGGGGCTTTCTTT
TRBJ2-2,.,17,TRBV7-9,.,CASSRASGGYNTGELFF,TGTGCCAGCAGCCGCGCCTCGGGGGGCTATAACACCGGGGAGCTGTTTTTT
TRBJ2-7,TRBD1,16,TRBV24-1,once,CATSSIDGTGRSEQYF,TGTGCCACCAGCTCGATCGATGGGACAGGGCGAAGCGAGCAGTACTTC
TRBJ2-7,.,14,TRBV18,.,CASSNLPSRDEQYF,TGTGCCAGCTCAAATCTACCGTCGAGGGACGAGCAGTACTTC
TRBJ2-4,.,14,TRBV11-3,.,CASQGTAAKNIQYF,TGTGCCAGCCAGGGGACTGCGGCCAAAAACATTCAGTACTTC
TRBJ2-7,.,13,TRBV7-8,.,CASSASQIVEQYF,TGTGCCAGCAGCGCTTCACAGATTGTCGAGCAGTACTTC
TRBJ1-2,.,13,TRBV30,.,CAFTGGAERGYTF,TGTGCTTTTACGGGGGGGGCCGAGCGTGGCTACACCTTC
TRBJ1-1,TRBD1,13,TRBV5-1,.,CASSLEGAFEAFF,TGCGCCAGCAGCTTGGAGGGGGCATTTGAAGCTTTCTTT
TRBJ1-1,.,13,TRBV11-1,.,CASHLEEGTEAFF,TGTGCCAGCCACTTGGAGGAGGGCACTGAAGCTTTCTTT
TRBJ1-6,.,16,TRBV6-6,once,CASSYSDSAGNSPLHF,TGTGCCAGCAGTTATTCGGACTCCGCCGGGAATTCACCCCTCCACTTT
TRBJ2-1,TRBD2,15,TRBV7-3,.,CASSSVAGPGNEQFF,TGTGCCAGCAGCAGCGTAGCGGGGCCGGGGAATGAGCAGTTCTTC
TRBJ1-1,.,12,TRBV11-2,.,CASSTGTAEAFF,TGTGCCAGCAGCACAGGGACGGCTGAAGCTTTCTTT
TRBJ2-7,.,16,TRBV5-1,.,CASSLDVGTPIYEQYF,TGCGCCAGCAGCTTGGATGTTGGGACACCTATCTACGAGCAGTACTTC
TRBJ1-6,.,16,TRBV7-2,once,CASSSRTASYNSPLHF,TGTGCCAGCAGCTCTAGGACGGCATCCTATAATTCACCCCTCCACTTT
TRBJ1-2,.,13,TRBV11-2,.,CASSLDSGYGYTF,TGTGCCAGCAGCTTAGATTCAGGGTATGGCTACACCTTC
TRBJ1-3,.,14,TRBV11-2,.,CASNPWALGNTIYF,TGTGCCAGCAACCCCTGGGCCCTTGGAAACACCATATATTTT
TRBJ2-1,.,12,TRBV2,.,CASSETGLGEFF,TGTGCCAGCAGTGAAACAGGACTTGGGGAGTTCTTC
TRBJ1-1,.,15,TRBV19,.,CASSTDSFKNTEAFF,TGTGCCAGTAGTACAGACAGTTTTAAGAACACTGAAGCTTTCTTT